This is a list of T cell receptor beta chains from one sample in a study of blood T cell repertoires in COVID-19. Using immunoSEQ multiplex PCR, the repertoire was profiled, and TCRdb retains in-frame clones only, with some absent. The table records roughly 50,000 clones, 89% of them present only once. The sequencing sample was made of peripheral blood. The source is a woman aged 55-70 years with active COVID-19. Each CDR3 is given with its conserved first and last residue. A D gene is named only where the DNA matches it firmly. For some rows the clone size is stated as once, few or many, or as a class when expanded; others skip it.

DNA: TGTGCCAGCAGCCCCGCGGGGGGCGGGGAGACCCAGTACTTC
CDR3: CASSPAGGGETQYF
J: TRBJ2-5
D: TRBD2
V: TRBV7-2
size: once

DNA: TGTGCCAGCTCACTCAGCGGCACTGAAGCTTTCTTT
CDR3: CASSLSGTEAFF
J: TRBJ1-1
D: .
V: TRBV18
size: .

DNA: TGTGCCAGTAGTCAGACTAGCGGGGTGCCGCAGTATTTT
CDR3: CASSQTSGVPQYF
J: TRBJ2-3
D: TRBD2
V: TRBV19
size: .

DNA: TGTGCCAGCAGCTTGGGGGGCGGGGCAACAGATACGCAGTATTTT
CDR3: CASSLGGGATDTQYF
J: TRBJ2-3
D: .
V: TRBV5-4
size: .

DNA: TGTGCCAGCAGTGACCGAGGTAGGGCTTTCTTT
CDR3: CASSDRGRAFF
J: TRBJ1-1
D: .
V: TRBV2
size: .

DNA: TGTGCCAGCAGCTTAACCCTGGCCCTTCGGCGGGGGCTTGGCTACACCTTC
CDR3: CASSLTLALRRGLGYTF
J: TRBJ1-2
D: .
V: TRBV7-9
size: few

DNA: TGCGCCAGCAGCCTGGGCGGGGGCGAGCAGTACTTC
CDR3: CASSLGGGEQYF
J: TRBJ2-7
D: TRBD2
V: TRBV4-1
size: .

DNA: TGTGCCACCAGCAAGAAGACTAGTGGAGATACGCAGTATTTT
CDR3: CATSKKTSGDTQYF
J: TRBJ2-3
D: .
V: TRBV15
size: .

DNA: TGTGCCAGCAGTAGAGGGAAACCCTACGAGCAGTACTTC
CDR3: CASSRGKPYEQYF
J: TRBJ2-7
D: .
V: TRBV6-5
size: .

DNA: TGTGCCAGCAGCCAAGATCCACTTTCCTCGGGACCCCTCCACTTT
CDR3: CASSQDPLSSGPLHF
J: TRBJ1-6
D: .
V: TRBV4-2
size: .

DNA: TGTGCCAGCAGCTTGGGGACAGGCTACTCTGGAAACACCATATATTTT
CDR3: CASSLGTGYSGNTIYF
J: TRBJ1-3
D: TRBD1
V: TRBV5-6
size: .

DNA: TGTGCCAGCAGCTTAGCGGCATTTAATTCACCCCTCCACTTT
CDR3: CASSLAAFNSPLHF
J: TRBJ1-6
D: .
V: TRBV7-2
size: .